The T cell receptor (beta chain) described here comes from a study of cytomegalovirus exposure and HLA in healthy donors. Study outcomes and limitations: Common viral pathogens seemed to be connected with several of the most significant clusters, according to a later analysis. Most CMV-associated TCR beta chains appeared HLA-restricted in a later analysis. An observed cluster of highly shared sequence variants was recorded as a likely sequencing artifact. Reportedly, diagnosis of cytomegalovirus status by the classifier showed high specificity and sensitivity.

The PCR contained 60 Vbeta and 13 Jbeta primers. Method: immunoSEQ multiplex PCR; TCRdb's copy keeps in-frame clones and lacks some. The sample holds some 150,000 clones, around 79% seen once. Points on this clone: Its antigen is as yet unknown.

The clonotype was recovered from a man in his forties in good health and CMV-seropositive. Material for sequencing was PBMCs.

CDR3 sequence reads: CASSSPVTSGASYEQYF. Written as DNA, the CDR3 is TGTGCCAGCAGCTCCCCAGTGACTAGCGGAGCTAGCTACGAGCAGTACTTC. This chain joins TRBV11-1 and TRBJ2-7; TRBD2 matches 9 bases. V gave up 4 bases and J gave up 3 bases; unmatched junction bases: 13. The CDR3 has 17 amino acids. Germline lookup yields CDR1 SGHAT and CDR2 FQDESV (reference sequence).